This TCR beta chain was recorded in a study of CD8 T cells in Susac syndrome. Reverse transcription of about 0.45 to 1 ug RNA was carried out with random hexamers. Multiplex immunoSEQ PCR targeted 54 Vbeta and 13 Jbeta TCR beta segments. TCRdb passed the immunoSEQ multiplex PCR reads through MiXCR, listing each CDR3 protein once. The table includes about 200,000 distinct CDR3 sequences, more than 85% detected once. V was cut by 5 bases and J by 10 bases, with 16 bases left in between. Germline V lookup: CDR1 SEHNR, CDR2 FQNEAQ (reference sequence). The CDR3 is made up of 13 amino acids. TEMRA cells were FACS-enriched, with CD8+ and CD4+ T cells isolated negatively.

V usage is TRBV7-9 and J usage is TRBJ2-3; D not resolved. The TCR originated in a human donor with multiple sclerosis. The sequencing input was CD8+ T cells from PBMCs. The CDR3 DNA reads as TGTGCCAGCAGCACCTCGGACGGGCCGTCGCAGTATTTT. It yields the protein CASSTSDGPSQYF. Full variable domain (rest looked up from reference TRBV7-9 and TRBJ2-3): DTGVSQNPRHKITKRGQNVTFRCDPISEHNRLYWYRQTLGQGPEFLTYFQNEAQLEKSRLLSDRFSAERPKGSFSTLEIQRTEQGDSAMYLCASSTSDGPSQYFGPGTRLTVL.